Below, 12 T cell receptor beta chains from the same sample are listed, as sequenced in a study of cytomegalovirus exposure and HLA in healthy donors. 60 Vbeta and 13 Jbeta primers were used in PCR. Libraries were prepared by immunoSEQ multiplex PCR; TCRdb keeps only in-frame clonotypes and omits some of them. The sample carries 200,000 to 250,000 clones, 65% to 80% recorded once. Sequenced sample: PBMCs. The receptor set was obtained from a girl aged 2-10 years in good health and CMV-seronegative.

The V gene is TRBV29-1, the J gene TRBJ1-2; a possible D gene is TRBD1 (5 bases). The CDR3 is 13 residues long. The germline CDR1 and CDR2 sequences are SQVTM and ANQGSEA. Trimming shortened V by 6 bases and J by 3 bases, and 14 bases separated the two germline ends. This CDR3 is CSVQGGPDYGYTF. CDR3 nucleotide sequence: TGCAGCGTCCAGGGTGGCCCGGACTATGGCTACACCTTC.

This clone was detected a few times. This rearrangement joins TRBV18 to TRBJ2-7; 8 bases are a match to TRBD1. The J segment lost 6 bases and the V segment lost 4 bases, leaving 5 bases of the junction unmatched. The CDR3 length is 13 residues. CDR1 and CDR2 (germline): KGHSH, LQKENI. The CDR3 coding sequence is TGTGCCAGCTCACTTTCTGGGACAGGCGAGCAGTACTTC. This codes for CASSLSGTGEQYF. Full variable domain (outside the CDR3, taken from reference TRBV18 and TRBJ2-7): NAGVMQNPRHLVRRRGQEARLRCSPMKGHSHVYWYRQLPEEGLKFMVYLQKENIIDESGMPKERFSAEFPKEGPSILRIQQVVRGDSAAYFCASSLSGTGEQYFGPGTRLTVT.

The V and J genes are TRBV11-2 and TRBJ1-1; TRBD1 is a possible D gene (6 bases). The CDR3 is 15 amino acids. CDR1 is SGHAT and CDR2 is FQNNGV in the germline V gene. Trimming left V 3 bases short and J 2 bases short, with 13 bases between. The CDR3 loop is CASSLQQGLNTEAFF. The DNA of the CDR3 is TGTGCCAGCAGCTTGCAACAGGGCCTAAACACTGAAGCTTTCTTT.

About this clone itself: At one end the junction does not follow the germline gene, possibly because of a read error. This rearrangement joins TRBV6-5 to TRBJ2-1, with 9 bases aligning to TRBD1. Germline CDR1 reads MNHEY; CDR2 reads SVGAGI. The CDR3 loop spans 14 amino acids. CDR3 residues: CASGYWDRADEQFF. Written as DNA, the CDR3 is TGTGCCAGCGGTTACTGGGACAGGGCCGATGAGCAGTTCTTC.

This clone was seen a handful of times. The rearrangement joins TRBV7-2 to TRBJ2-7; D perhaps matches TRBD1 (5 bases). Trimming cost V 4 bases and J 0 bases, with 25 bases left between them. The CDR3 length is 19 residues. The germline gives CDR1 SGHTA, CDR2 FQGNSA. CDR3 nucleotide sequence: TGTGCCAGCAGCTACATACAGATCAGGGTAGGCCTATCCTCCTACGAGCAGTACTTC. Residues: CASSYIQIRVGLSSYEQYF.

The chain has TRBV6-6 and TRBJ1-6; D is perhaps TRBD1 (5 bases). CDR1 MNHNY and CDR2 SVGAGI come from the germline V gene (reference sequence). This CDR3 spans 16 amino acids. The V gene lost 0 bases and the J gene lost 10 bases, with 16 bases spanning the gap. The CDR3 spells CASSYSVGQGSSPLHF. DNA of the CDR3: TGTGCCAGCAGTTACTCAGTCGGGCAGGGAAGCTCACCCCTCCACTTT.

The V call is TRBV9, the J call TRBJ1-5, with no clear D. Per the germline V gene, CDR1 is SGDLS and CDR2 is YYNGEE. CDR3 length equals 15 residues. Trimming cost V 0 bases and J 6 bases, with 13 bases left between them. Here the CDR3 DNA reads TGTGCCAGCAGCGTAGGTCCGGTCCGGGGTCAGCCCCAGCATTTT. It yields the protein CASSVGPVRGQPQHF.

A few counts support this clone. The gene calls are TRBV25-1 and TRBJ1-4; weak D call: TRBD1 (6 bases). V lost 4 bases and J lost 5, with 14 bases in between. Per the germline V gene, CDR1 is MGHDK and CDR2 is SYGVNS. The CDR3 length is 15 residues. CDR3 protein: CASSVSSGVNEKLFF. The CDR3 coding sequence is TGTGCCAGCAGTGTTAGCTCAGGGGTAAATGAAAAACTGTTTTTT.

The V and J genes are TRBV7-9 and TRBJ2-2; 10 bases align to TRBD2. The germline V gene encodes CDR1 SEHNR and CDR2 FQNEAQ (reference sequence). Losses at the gene ends were 5 bases for V and 3 bases for J; bases not matched to a gene: 3. This CDR3 has 15 amino acids. The CDR3 is CASSPLAGDTGELFF. For the CDR3, the DNA is TGTGCCAGCAGCCCGCTAGCGGGAGACACCGGGGAGCTGTTTTTT.

The gene calls are TRBV19 and TRBJ2-2; TRBD2 matches at 11 bases. The CDR3 is 15 residues long. The V gene's germline CDR1 is LNHDA and CDR2 SQIVND (reference sequence). The trim removed 5 bases at V and 5 bases at J, leaving 4 bases unmatched. CDR3: CASSVLAGGTGELFF. The CDR3 region has the DNA TGTGCCAGTAGTGTCCTAGCGGGAGGAACCGGGGAGCTGTTTTTT. Full variable domain (rest looked up from reference TRBV19 and TRBJ2-2): DGGITQSPKYLFRKEGQNVTLSCEQNLNHDAMYWYRQDPGQGLRLIYYSQIVNDFQKGDIAEGYSVSREKKESFPLTVTSAQKNPTAFYLCASSVLAGGTGELFFGEGSRLTVL.

The chain recombines TRBV2 with TRBJ1-6; D not certain. Germline V lookup: CDR1 SNHLY, CDR2 FYNNEI. This CDR3 spans 13 amino acids. Trimming removed 7 bases at V and 4 bases at J, with 8 bases between. Here the CDR3 DNA reads TGTGCCAGCATCCAGGTGTATAATTCACCCCTCCACTTT. Its protein product is CASIQVYNSPLHF.

Worth noting for this clone: Relative to the germline gene, one junction end is altered; a read error may explain this. The V gene is TRBV7-9, the J gene TRBJ2-1; D remains ambiguous. Germline CDR1 SEHNR, CDR2 FQNEAQ (reference sequence). The CDR3 length is 11 residues. The CDR3 loop reads CSSSLRGEQFF. CDR3 in DNA: TGTTCCAGCAGCTTACGCGGTGAGCAGTTCTTC.